These 24 T cell receptor beta chains were all obtained from the same sample, sequenced in a study of molecular identifiers for immune sequencing clone quantification (dated by TCRdb to the late 2010s). The library was built by means of PCR. The sequencing machine was a NextSeq 500. TCRdb handled the public reads itself, with Q25 trimming in fastp and clone calling in MiXCR, and kept productive beta chains. Rows matching on CDR3 protein sequence are summarized as one entry with the most common DNA and genes. Here the sample has around 100,000 distinct CDR3 sequences; 36% occur a single time. The ten biggest clones cover 4% to 5% of the sample. Sequencing was done on a sample of naive CD8+ T cells from blood, with Jurkat cell RNA spiked in. The cell subset or site label on this specimen signifies: FACS-sorted CD8+CD4-CCR7+CD45RA+ naive T cells. Every receptor here comes from a human donor in good health. Some libraries in this study had Jurkat cell RNA spiked in.

In this sample, this clonotype turned up a few times. The chain couples TRBV7-2 to TRBJ2-7, with 8 bases aligning to TRBD1. The CDR3 spans 18 residues. CDR1 is SGHTA and CDR2 is FQGNSA in the germline V gene. The ends lost 0 bases at V and 0 bases at J; junction bases unmatched: 10. The DNA of the CDR3 is TGTGCCAGCAGCTTAGCCGGGGGTCGGGACAGGTCCTCCTACGAGCAGTACTTC. Encoded protein: CASSLAGGRDRSSYEQYF.

The CDR3 DNA is TGTGCCAGTTCAACAGGGACAACGTCCGTCGATACGCAGTATTTT. Translation gives CASSTGTTSVDTQYF. The genes are TRBV19 and TRBJ2-3, with D perhaps matching TRBD1 (6 bases). The CDR3 consists of 15 residues. V was pared by 8 bases and J by 6 bases, with 21 bases between. Germline V gives CDR1 LNHDA, CDR2 SQIVND (reference sequence).

The chain carries TRBV12-3 or TRBV12-4 and TRBJ1-1; a possible D gene is TRBD1 (5 bases). This CDR3 has 15 amino acids. V lost 6 bases, J lost 0 bases, and 14 bases lay in between. The CDR3 nucleotides read TGTGCCAGCAGCCTCGCCTCCAGGGTGAACACTGAAGCTTTCTTT. It specifies CASSLASRVNTEAFF.

A word on this clonotype: A read error may produce the germline difference seen at one junction end. This chain uses TRBV6-6 with TRBJ2-2; D possibly corresponds to TRBD2 (5 bases). Germline CDR1 reads MNHNY; CDR2 reads SVGAGI (reference sequence). The length of the CDR3 is 14 residues. The CDR3 is CASSYSTPTGELIF. For the CDR3, the DNA is TGTGCCAGCAGTTACTCCACACCGACCGGGGAGCTGATTTTT.

Regarding this clonotype: One junction end disagrees with the germline gene, perhaps due to a read error. The genes are TRBV4-2 and TRBJ2-5; D remains unclear. This CDR3 region has 12 residues. The V gene's germline CDR1 is LGHNA and CDR2 YNFKEQ. The CDR3 loop reads CASCQDLETQNF. CDR3 DNA: TGTGCCAGCTGCCAAGATCTAGAGACCCAGAACTTC.

The CDR3, as DNA: TGTGCCAGCAGCCAAGTAAACACCGGGGAGCTGTTTTTT. Its protein product is CASSQVNTGELFF. The genes are TRBV3-1 and TRBJ2-2, with D uncertain. With 1 base removed from V and 2 bases from J, the gap between germline ends came to 2 bases. This CDR3 has 13 residues. The germline V gene encodes CDR1 LGHDT and CDR2 YNNKEL (reference sequence).

This chain connects TRBV4-3 to TRBJ2-7; 7 bases agree with TRBD1. J gave up 3 bases and V 4 bases, and 9 bases lay outside the gene matches. CDR1 is LGHNA, CDR2 YSLEER, per germline. The CDR3 runs 15 residues. CDR3 nucleotides: TGCGCCAGCAGCCCGGGACAGCACATATACTACGAGCAGTACTTC. Translation: CASSPGQHIYYEQYF.

This clonotype was observed a few times. The chain couples TRBV27 to TRBJ2-7; 7 bases match TRBD1. Germline values: CDR1 MNHEY, CDR2 SMNVEV (reference sequence). The length of the CDR3 is 15 residues. V lost 0 bases and J lost 3; bases outside the gene matches: 5. The CDR3: CASSLSVPGGYEQYF. The CDR3 nucleotides read TGTGCCAGCAGTTTATCGGTGCCAGGGGGCTACGAGCAGTACTTC.

This clonotype was counted only a few times. The DNA of the CDR3 is TGTGCCAGCAGTTACTCGGGGGACTACATCTACAATGAGCAGTTCTTC. Residues: CASSYSGDYIYNEQFF. The V and J genes are TRBV6-5 and TRBJ2-1; 7 nucleotides line up with TRBD2. The CDR3 extends over 16 amino acids. Trimming at V came to 0 bases and at J to 3 bases, leaving 5 bases not matched to a gene. CDR1 MNHEY and CDR2 SVGAGI come from the germline V gene.

The chain joins TRBV12-3 or TRBV12-4 to TRBJ1-5; no reliable D call. The V and J ends lost 5 bases and 7 bases respectively, with 15 bases between them. CDR3 length: 14 residues. The DNA for the CDR3 is TGTGCCAGCAGTATCCGTTCAATTTCGCAGCCCCAGCATTTT. Its translation is CASSIRSISQPQHF.

This chain uses TRBV11-3 with TRBJ2-1; 9 positions agree with TRBD2. This CDR3 comprises 13 residues. V shed 1 base and J 12 bases; nucleotides not matched to a gene: 4. The germline V gene encodes CDR1 SGHNT and CDR2 YENEEA. In DNA form, the CDR3 reads TGTGCCAGCAGCTTAGGACTAGCGGATGGGCAGTTCTTC. Translated, it gives CASSLGLADGQFF.

This clonotype was seen at least ten times. The chain carries TRBV19 and TRBJ2-7; 11 bases map to TRBD1. The CDR3 runs 13 residues. V lost 8 bases, J lost 3 bases, and 3 bases stayed unmatched. Germline V gene lookup returns CDR1 LNHDA and CDR2 SQIVND (reference sequence). CDR3 residues: CASSGTGGYEQYF. For the CDR3, the DNA is TGTGCCAGTTCTGGGACAGGGGGCTACGAGCAGTACTTC.

This clonotype was detected a few times. The V gene is TRBV28, the J gene TRBJ2-1; 7 nucleotides line up with TRBD2. Looked up from germline, CDR1 is MDHEN and CDR2 is SYDVKM. V dropped 5 bases and J dropped 2; count of bases not matched to a gene: 15. The CDR3 spans 18 residues. The CDR3 loop reads CASSPKPPGLLTYNEQFF. The CDR3 nucleotides read TGTGCCAGCAGTCCCAAACCCCCGGGACTACTCACCTACAATGAGCAGTTCTTC. The whole variable domain, remainder taken from reference TRBV28 and TRBJ2-1, is DVKVTQSSRYLVKRTGEKVFLECVQDMDHENMFWYRQDPGLGLRLIYFSYDVKMKEKGDIPEGYSVSREKKERFSLILESASTNQTSMYLCASSPKPPGLLTYNEQFFGPGTRLTVL.

The CDR3 is CASALWGYSYEQYF. The CDR3 DNA reads TGTGCCAGCGCTCTCTGGGGGTACTCCTACGAGCAGTACTTC. The V gene is TRBV28, the J gene TRBJ2-7, with D perhaps given as TRBD1 or TRBD2 (5 bases each). The V and J ends lost 8 bases and 0 bases respectively, with 14 bases between them. Germline V gene lookup returns CDR1 MDHEN and CDR2 SYDVKM. The CDR3 sequence is 14 residues long.

This clonotype was recorded many times. J is TRBJ2-6 and V is TRBV27, with a weak D call TRBD1 (6 bases). V was shortened by 3 bases and J by 4 bases, with 16 bases between the two germline ends. This CDR3 is 17 amino acids long. The germline gives CDR1 MNHEY, CDR2 SMNVEV (reference sequence). The CDR3 spells CASSLSRQVRGANVLTF. The DNA for the CDR3 is TGTGCCAGCAGTTTGTCCCGACAGGTCCGAGGGGCCAACGTCCTGACTTTC.

On this clonotype: A read error is likely, as this CDR3 ends without the conserved phenylalanine or tryptophan. The gene calls are TRBV6-2 or TRBV6-3 and TRBJ1-2, with D perhaps matching TRBD1 (5 bases). The germline V and J ends were trimmed by 2 bases and 1 base, with 8 bases remaining between them. Germline CDR1 MNHEY, CDR2 SVGEGT. The CDR3 covers 14 residues. The CDR3 sequence: CASSYTQDNYGYTI. The CDR3 DNA sequence: TGTGCCAGCAGTTACACACAGGATAACTATGGCTACACCATC.

The chain joins TRBV12-3 or TRBV12-4 to TRBJ2-3; 10 bases agree with TRBD2. CDR3 length: 17 residues. Germline trimming cut 3 bases from V and 4 bases from J; bases unmatched to any gene: 10. CDR3 amino acids: CASSLPSGSSSADTQYF. The CDR3, as DNA: TGTGCCAGCAGTTTGCCTAGCGGGAGTTCTTCAGCAGATACGCAGTATTTT.

The table lists this clonotype with a count of one. Possible read error: a much larger clone is one base away. The chain couples TRBV27 to TRBJ2-7; D might be TRBD1 or TRBD2, each matching 5 bases. The CDR3 sequence is 18 residues long. CDR1 MNHEY and CDR2 SMNVEV come from the germline V gene (reference sequence). Trimming shortened V by 8 bases and J by 0 bases, and 26 bases separated the two germline ends. The DNA of the CDR3 is TGTGCCAGCGGTCAGGGTGAGGGGCCATTTCAGTACTCCTACGAGCAGTACTTC. This gives the protein CASGQGEGPFQYSYEQYF.

The table lists this clonotype with many counts. CDR3 DNA sequence: TGTGCCAGCTCCAAGAAAATGGGGCAGGGCGAAGAGACCCAGTACTTC. Amino acid sequence: CASSKKMGQGEETQYF. The rearrangement uses TRBV6-1 and TRBJ2-5; a weak D match, TRBD1 (5 bases). Deletions cut 8 bases from V and 3 bases from J, with 22 bases between. CDR1 is MNHNS and CDR2 is SASEGT in the germline V gene. There are 16 residues in the CDR3.

Of note for this clonotype: A much bigger clone sits one base away, suggesting this may be a read error. The chain is built from TRBV20-1 and TRBJ2-1; D tentatively fits TRBD1 or TRBD2 (5 bases each). This CDR3 has 13 amino acids. Germline V gene lookup returns CDR1 DFQATT and CDR2 SNEGSKA (reference sequence). The CDR3 reads CSARGQRFYELFF. The CDR3 DNA sequence: TGCAGTGCTAGAGGACAGCGGTTCTATGAGCTGTTCTTC.

This chain links TRBV7-2 with TRBJ2-7; 7 bases are shared with TRBD2. The CDR3 covers 15 residues. Losses at the gene ends were 4 bases for V and 6 bases for J; bases not matched to a gene: 12. Germline V gene data show CDR1 as SGHTA and CDR2 as FQGNSA. The CDR3 loop reads CASSWELRPGGEQYF. The CDR3 DNA is TGTGCCAGCAGCTGGGAATTGCGCCCGGGGGGCGAGCAGTACTTC.

The chain joins TRBV28 to TRBJ1-2; D is perhaps TRBD1 (5 bases). This CDR3 has 14 residues. Trimming removed 5 bases from V and 4 bases from J, with 14 bases in between. Germline CDR1 reads MDHEN; CDR2 reads SYDVKM. CDR3 coding DNA: TGTGCCAGCAGTATGGGGAGGGGAGGCTATGGCTACACCTTC. Its protein is CASSMGRGGYGYTF.

This clonotype was counted a few times. This chain connects TRBV11-2 to TRBJ2-7; no firm D call. Germline assignment: CDR1 SGHAT and CDR2 FQNNGV. The V end was cut by 2 bases, the J end by 3 bases, with 5 bases between. This CDR3 comprises 12 residues. The CDR3 here is CASSLKGYEQYF. DNA for the CDR3: TGTGCCAGCAGCTTAAAAGGCTACGAGCAGTACTTC.

Details on this clonotype: One end of the junction does not line up with germline, which may come from a read error. V is TRBV14 and J is TRBJ2-5; 7 nucleotides match TRBD1. The germline V gene encodes CDR1 SGHDN and CDR2 FVKESK. This CDR3 has 17 amino acids. The DNA for the CDR3 is TGTGCCAGCAGCTCTACCGTGGGACAGTCAGGACAAGAGTCCCAGTACTTC. It translates to CASSSTVGQSGQESQYF.